These T cell receptor beta chains were read from a single sample in a study of PD-1 blockade in classical Hodgkin lymphoma. Some clones are missing from TCRdb's copy, which holds only in-frame ones; the method was immunoSEQ multiplex PCR. The data contain 95,000 to 100,000 clones, 75% to 90% of them singletons. The material sequenced was peripheral blood mononuclear cells (PBMCs), taken before the second cycle of nivolumab. The receptor source for this set is a human donor with classical Hodgkin lymphoma. Both conserved end residues are part of each CDR3. A D gene is named only where the DNA matches it firmly. Rows may omit the clone size; those that give it use once, few, many or a size class.

j_gene	v_gene	abundance	d_gene	CDR3nt	CDR3aa
TRBJ2-2	TRBV5-6	NA	TRBD1	TGTGCCAGCAGCTCAAGGACAGGGAACACCGGGGAGCTGTTTTTT	CASSSRTGNTGELFF
TRBJ2-2	TRBV2	once	NA	TGTGCCAGCACTCCCGGGGAGAGAGGCGGGGAGCTGTTTTTT	CASTPGERGGELFF
TRBJ2-7	TRBV9	few	TRBD2	TGTGCCAGCAGCGTAGGAGGGACTAGCGTAACCTACGAGCAGTACTTC	CASSVGGTSVTYEQYF
TRBJ2-2	TRBV5-1	NA	TRBD1	TGCGCCAGCAGGCAGAGTACAGGGGACACCGGGGAGCTGTTTTTT	CASRQSTGDTGELFF
TRBJ1-3	TRBV19	NA	NA	TGTGCCAGCGCTCAGTCGGGGGGCGCAAGTGGAAACACCATATATTTT	CASAQSGGASGNTIYF
TRBJ1-5	TRBV30	NA	NA	TGTGCCTGGAAAGAAACAGATCTATCAGGGCCCCAGCATTTT	CAWKETDLSGPQHF
TRBJ2-3	TRBV4-3	NA	NA	TGCGCCAGCAGCCAAGAGCTAGCAGACCGCACAGATACGCAGTATTTT	CASSQELADRTDTQYF
TRBJ1-1	TRBV5-1	NA	NA	TGCGCCAGCAGCTTGGGCGGGAACCGAGAAGCTTTCTTT	CASSLGGNREAFF
TRBJ2-7	TRBV4-2	NA	NA	TGTGCCAGCAGCCAAGAAATGGGTATGGCGATATACGAGCAGTACTTC	CASSQEMGMAIYEQYF
TRBJ2-7	TRBV7-6	NA	NA	TGTGCCAGCAGCTTAGCGACCAGGGATTCCTACGAGCAGTACTTC	CASSLATRDSYEQYF
TRBJ2-1	TRBV27	NA	TRBD1	TGTGCCAGCAGTGCCGGAACAGGGGGCGGGAATGAGCAGTTCTTC	CASSAGTGGGNEQFF
TRBJ1-1	TRBV6-6	NA	NA	TGTGCCAGCAGTGAGCCCCAGGGAGAGGGCTCTGAAGCTTTCTTT	CASSEPQGEGSEAFF
TRBJ2-3	TRBV19	NA	NA	TGTGCCAGTAGTATGGGAACAGATACGCAGTATTTT	CASSMGTDTQYF
TRBJ2-7	TRBV5-6	once	TRBD1	TGTGCCAGCAGCTACAGGGGCTACGAGCAGTACTTC	CASSYRGYEQYF